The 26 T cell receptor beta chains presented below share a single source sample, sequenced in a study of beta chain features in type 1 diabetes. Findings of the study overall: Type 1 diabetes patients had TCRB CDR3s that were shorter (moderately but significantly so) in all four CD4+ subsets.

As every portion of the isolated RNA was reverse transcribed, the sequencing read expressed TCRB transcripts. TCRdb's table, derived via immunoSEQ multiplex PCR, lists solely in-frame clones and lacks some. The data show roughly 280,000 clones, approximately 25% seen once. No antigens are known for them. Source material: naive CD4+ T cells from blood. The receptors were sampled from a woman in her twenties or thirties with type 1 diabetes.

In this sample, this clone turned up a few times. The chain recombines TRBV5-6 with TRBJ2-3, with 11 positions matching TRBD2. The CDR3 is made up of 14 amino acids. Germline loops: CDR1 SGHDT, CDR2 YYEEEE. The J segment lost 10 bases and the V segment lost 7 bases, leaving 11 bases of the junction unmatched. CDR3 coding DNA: TGTGCCAGCGGCTCAACTAGCGGGAGTGATCCGCAGTATTTT. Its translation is CASGSTSGSDPQYF.

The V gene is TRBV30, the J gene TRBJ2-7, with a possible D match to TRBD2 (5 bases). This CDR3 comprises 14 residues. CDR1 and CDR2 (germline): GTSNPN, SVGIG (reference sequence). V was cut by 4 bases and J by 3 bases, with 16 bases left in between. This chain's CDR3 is CAWMGTGLNYEQYF. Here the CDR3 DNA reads TGTGCCTGGATGGGAACCGGACTGAACTACGAGCAGTACTTC.

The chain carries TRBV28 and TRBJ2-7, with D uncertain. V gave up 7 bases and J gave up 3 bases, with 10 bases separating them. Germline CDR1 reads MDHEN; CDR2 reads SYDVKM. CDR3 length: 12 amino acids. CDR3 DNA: TGTGCCAGCAAGACCCCAGGCTACGAGCAGTACTTC. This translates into CASKTPGYEQYF.

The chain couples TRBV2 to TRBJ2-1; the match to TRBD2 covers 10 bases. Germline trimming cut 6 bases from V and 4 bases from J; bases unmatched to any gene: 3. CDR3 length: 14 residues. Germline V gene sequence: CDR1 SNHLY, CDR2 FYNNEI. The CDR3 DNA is TGTGCCAGCAGCTGGACTAGCGGTTACAATGAGCAGTTCTTC. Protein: CASSWTSGYNEQFF. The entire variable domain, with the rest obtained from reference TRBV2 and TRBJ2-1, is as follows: EPEVTQTPSHQVTQMGQEVILRCVPISNHLYFYWYRQILGQKVEFLVSFYNNEISEKSEIFDDQFSVERPDGSNFTLKIRSTKLEDSAMYFCASSWTSGYNEQFFGPGTRLTVL.

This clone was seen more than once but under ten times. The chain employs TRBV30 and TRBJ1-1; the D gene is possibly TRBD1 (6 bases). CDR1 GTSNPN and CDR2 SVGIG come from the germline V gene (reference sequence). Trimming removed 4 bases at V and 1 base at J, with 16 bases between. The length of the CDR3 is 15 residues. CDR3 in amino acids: CAWKGVARGNTEAFF. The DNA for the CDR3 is TGTGCCTGGAAAGGAGTGGCCAGGGGGAACACTGAAGCTTTCTTT.

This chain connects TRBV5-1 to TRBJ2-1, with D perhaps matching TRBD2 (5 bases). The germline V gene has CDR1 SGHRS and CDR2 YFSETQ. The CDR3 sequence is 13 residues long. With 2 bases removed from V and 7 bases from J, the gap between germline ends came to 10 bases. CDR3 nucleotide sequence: TGCGCCAGCAGCTTACCTAGCTTGAATGAGCAGTTCTTC. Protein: CASSLPSLNEQFF.

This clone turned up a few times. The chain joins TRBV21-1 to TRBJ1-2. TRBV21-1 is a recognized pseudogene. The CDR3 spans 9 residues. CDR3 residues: CATRRGYTF. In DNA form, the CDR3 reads TGTGCCACCAGGAGAGGCTACACCTTC.

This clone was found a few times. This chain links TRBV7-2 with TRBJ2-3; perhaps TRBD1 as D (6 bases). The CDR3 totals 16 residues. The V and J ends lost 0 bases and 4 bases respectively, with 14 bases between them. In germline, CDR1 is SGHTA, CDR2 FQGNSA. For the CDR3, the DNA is TGTGCCAGCAGCTTAGCGGCAGGGGTGTTAGCAGATACGCAGTATTTT. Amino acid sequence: CASSLAAGVLADTQYF.

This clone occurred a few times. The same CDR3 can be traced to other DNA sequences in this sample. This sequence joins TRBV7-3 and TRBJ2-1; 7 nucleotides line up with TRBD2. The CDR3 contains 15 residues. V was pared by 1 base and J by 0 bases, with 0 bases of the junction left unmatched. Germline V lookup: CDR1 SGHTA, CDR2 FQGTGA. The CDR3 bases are TGTGCCAGCAGCTTAAGCGGGAGCTCCTACAATGAGCAGTTCTTC. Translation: CASSLSGSSYNEQFF.

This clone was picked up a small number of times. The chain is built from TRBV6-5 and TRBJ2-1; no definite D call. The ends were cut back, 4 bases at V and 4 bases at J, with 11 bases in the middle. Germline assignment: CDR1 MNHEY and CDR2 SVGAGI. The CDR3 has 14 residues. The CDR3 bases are TGTGCCAGCAGTTCAAATGCCAGGTACAATGAGCAGTTCTTC. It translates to CASSSNARYNEQFF.

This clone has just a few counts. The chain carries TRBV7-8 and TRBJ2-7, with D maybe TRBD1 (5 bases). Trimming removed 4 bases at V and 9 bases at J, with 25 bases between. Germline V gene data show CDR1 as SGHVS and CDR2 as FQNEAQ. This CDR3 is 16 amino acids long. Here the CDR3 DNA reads TGTGCCAGCAGCTCTTATCCAAAGGCCTCCTCCAGGGCGCAGTACTTC. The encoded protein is CASSSYPKASSRAQYF.

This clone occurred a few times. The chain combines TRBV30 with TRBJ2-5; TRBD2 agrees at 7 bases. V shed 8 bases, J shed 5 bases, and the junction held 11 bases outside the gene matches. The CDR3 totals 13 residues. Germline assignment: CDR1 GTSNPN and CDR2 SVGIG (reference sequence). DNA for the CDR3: TGTGCCGGAGGACTAGGAGCGGCCGAGACCCAGTACTTC. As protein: CAGGLGAAETQYF.

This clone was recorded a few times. In DNA, the CDR3 is TGTGCCAGCAGTGAATACGGGTTTACCACTGAAGCTTTCTTT. Amino acids: CASSEYGFTTEAFF. This chain links TRBV25-1 with TRBJ1-1; D unresolved. Trimming removed 0 bases from V and 4 bases from J, with 9 bases in between. This CDR3 comprises 14 residues. From germline, CDR1 is MGHDK and CDR2 SYGVNS. The full variable domain, in which reference TRBV25-1 and TRBJ1-1 provide the parts outside the CDR3, is EADIYQTPRYLVIGTGKKITLECSQTMGHDKMYWYQQDPGMELHLIHYSYGVNSTEKGDLSSESTVSRIRTEHFPLTLESARPSHTSQYLCASSEYGFTTEAFFGQGTRLTVV.

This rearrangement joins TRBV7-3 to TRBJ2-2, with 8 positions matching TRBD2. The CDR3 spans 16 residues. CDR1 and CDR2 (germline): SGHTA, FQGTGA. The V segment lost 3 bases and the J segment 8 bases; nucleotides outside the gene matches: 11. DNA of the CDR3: TGTGCCAGCAGCTTGTTTGTTAGCGGGATATCAGGGGAGCTGTTTTTT. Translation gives CASSLFVSGISGELFF.

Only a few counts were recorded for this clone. CDR3 nucleotides: TGTGCCACCAGCAGAGATCGGTTGAACCTCTACGAGCAGTACTTC. Translated, it gives CATSRDRLNLYEQYF. V is TRBV15 and J is TRBJ2-7, with D unclear. Germline assignment: CDR1 LNHNV and CDR2 YYDKDF (reference sequence). CDR3 size: 15 residues. V was shortened by 0 bases and J by 3 bases, with 12 bases between the two germline ends.

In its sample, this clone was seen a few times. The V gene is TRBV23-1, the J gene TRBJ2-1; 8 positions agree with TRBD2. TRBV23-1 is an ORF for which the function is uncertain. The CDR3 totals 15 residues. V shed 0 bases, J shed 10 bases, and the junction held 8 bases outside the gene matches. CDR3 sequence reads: CASSQSREGPQEQFF. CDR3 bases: TGCGCCAGCAGTCAATCACGGGAGGGCCCTCAGGAGCAGTTCTTC.

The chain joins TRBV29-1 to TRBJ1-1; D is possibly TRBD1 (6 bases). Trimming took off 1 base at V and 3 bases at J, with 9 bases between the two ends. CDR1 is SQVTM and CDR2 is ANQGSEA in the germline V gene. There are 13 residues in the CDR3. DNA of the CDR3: TGCAGCGTTGAAGGGGCAGGGGACACTGAAGCTTTCTTT. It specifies CSVEGAGDTEAFF.

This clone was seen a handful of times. The CDR3 coding sequence is TGTGCCAGTAGTCGGACTAGCGGGAGGAATGAGCAGTTCTTC. Translated, it gives CASSRTSGRNEQFF. The chain is built from TRBV19 and TRBJ2-1, with 14 positions matching TRBD2. There are 14 residues in the CDR3. CDR1 LNHDA and CDR2 SQIVND come from the germline V gene (reference sequence). Trimming took 5 bases from V and 7 from J; bases not matched to a gene: 1.

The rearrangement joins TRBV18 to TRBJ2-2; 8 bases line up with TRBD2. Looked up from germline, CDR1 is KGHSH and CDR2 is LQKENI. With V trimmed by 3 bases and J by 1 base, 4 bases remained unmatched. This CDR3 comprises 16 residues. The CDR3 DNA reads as TGTGCCAGCTCACCGAGAGCGGGAGAGAACACCGGGGAGCTGTTTTTT. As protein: CASSPRAGENTGELFF.

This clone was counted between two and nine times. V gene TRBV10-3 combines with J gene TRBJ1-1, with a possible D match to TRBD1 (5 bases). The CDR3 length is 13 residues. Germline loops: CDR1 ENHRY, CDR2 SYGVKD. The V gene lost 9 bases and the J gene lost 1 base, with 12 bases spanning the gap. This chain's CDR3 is CAITPGGNTEAFF. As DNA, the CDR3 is TGTGCCATAACTCCCGGGGGGAACACTGAAGCTTTCTTT.

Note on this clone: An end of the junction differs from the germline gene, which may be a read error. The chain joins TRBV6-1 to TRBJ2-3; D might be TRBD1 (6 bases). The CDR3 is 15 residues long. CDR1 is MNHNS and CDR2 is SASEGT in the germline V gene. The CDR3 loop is CASREVQGSTDTQYF. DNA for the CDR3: TGTGCCAGCAGAGAAGTACAGGGAAGCACAGATACGCAGTATTTT.

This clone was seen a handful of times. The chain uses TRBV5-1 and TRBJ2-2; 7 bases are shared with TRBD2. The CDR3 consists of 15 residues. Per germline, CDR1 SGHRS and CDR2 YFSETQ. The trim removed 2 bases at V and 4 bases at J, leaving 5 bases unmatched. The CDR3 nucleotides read TGCGCCAGCAGCTTCACTAGCGTCCCCACCGGGGAGCTGTTTTTT. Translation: CASSFTSVPTGELFF.

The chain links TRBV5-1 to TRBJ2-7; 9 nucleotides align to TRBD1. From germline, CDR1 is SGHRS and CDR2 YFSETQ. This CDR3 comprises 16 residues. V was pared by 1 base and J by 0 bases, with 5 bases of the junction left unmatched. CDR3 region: CASSLSRDRVSYEQYF. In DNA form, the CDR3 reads TGCGCCAGCAGCTTGTCTAGGGACAGGGTCTCCTACGAGCAGTACTTC.

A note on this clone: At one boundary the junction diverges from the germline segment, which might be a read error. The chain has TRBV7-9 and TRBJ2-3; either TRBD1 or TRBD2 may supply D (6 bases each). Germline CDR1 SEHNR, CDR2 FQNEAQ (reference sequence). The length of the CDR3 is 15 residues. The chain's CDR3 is CASSLGGLATRRIIF. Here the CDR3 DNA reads TGTGCCAGCAGCCTAGGGGGACTCGCGACACGCCGCATAATATTT.

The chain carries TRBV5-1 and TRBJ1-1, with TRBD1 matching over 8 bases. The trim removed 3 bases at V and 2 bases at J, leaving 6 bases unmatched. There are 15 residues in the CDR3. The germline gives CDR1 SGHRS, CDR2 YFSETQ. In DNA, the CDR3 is TGCGCCAGCAGCTCCGGACAGGGAGGAAACACTGAAGCTTTCTTT. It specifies CASSSGQGGNTEAFF.

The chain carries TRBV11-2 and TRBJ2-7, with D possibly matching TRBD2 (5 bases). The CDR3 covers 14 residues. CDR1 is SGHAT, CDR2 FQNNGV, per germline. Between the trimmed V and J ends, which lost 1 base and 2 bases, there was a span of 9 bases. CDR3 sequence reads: CASSLVSGAYEQYF. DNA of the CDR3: TGTGCCAGCAGCTTAGTGAGCGGTGCCTACGAGCAGTACTTC.